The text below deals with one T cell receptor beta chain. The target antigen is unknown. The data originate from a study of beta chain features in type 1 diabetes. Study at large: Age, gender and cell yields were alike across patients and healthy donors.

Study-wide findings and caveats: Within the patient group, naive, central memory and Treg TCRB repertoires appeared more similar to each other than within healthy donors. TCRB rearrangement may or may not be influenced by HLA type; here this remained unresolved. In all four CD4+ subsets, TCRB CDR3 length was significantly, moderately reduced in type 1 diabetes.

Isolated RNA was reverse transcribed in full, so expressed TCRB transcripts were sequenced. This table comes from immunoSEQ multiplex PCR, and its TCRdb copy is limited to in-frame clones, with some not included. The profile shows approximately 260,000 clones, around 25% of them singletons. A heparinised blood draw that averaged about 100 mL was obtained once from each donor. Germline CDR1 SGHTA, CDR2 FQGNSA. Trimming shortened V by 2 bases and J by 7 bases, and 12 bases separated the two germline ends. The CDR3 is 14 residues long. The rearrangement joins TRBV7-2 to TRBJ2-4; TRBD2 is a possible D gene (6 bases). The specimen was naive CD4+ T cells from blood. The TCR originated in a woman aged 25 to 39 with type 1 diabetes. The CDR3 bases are TGTGCCAGCAGCTTATCACTAGCACAGAACATTCAGTACTTC. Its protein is CASSLSLAQNIQYF.